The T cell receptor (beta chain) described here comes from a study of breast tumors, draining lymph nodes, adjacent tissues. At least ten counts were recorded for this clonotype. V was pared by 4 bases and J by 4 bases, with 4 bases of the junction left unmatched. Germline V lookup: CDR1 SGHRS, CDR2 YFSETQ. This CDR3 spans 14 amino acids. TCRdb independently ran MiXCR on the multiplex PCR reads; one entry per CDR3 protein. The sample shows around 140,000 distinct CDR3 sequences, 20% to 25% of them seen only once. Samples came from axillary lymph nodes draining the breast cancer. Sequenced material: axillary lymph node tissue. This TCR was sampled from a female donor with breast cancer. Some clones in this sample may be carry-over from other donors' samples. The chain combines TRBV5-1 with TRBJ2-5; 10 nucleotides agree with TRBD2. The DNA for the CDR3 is TGCGCCAGCAGCAGGGGACTAGCGAGAGAGACCCAGTACTTC. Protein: CASSRGLARETQYF.